This T cell receptor (beta chain) was captured in a study of OX40 agonist ivuxolimab in advanced cancers. General notes on the study: The costimulatory receptor OX40 (CD134) was targeted by ivuxolimab, a fully human IgG2 agonistic monoclonal antibody. Partial responses occurred in three dose-escalation patients, of whom one had hepatocellular carcinoma and two had cutaneous melanoma. The purpose of peripheral TCRbeta sequencing was to test whether ivuxolimab changed TCR sequence diversity and led to clonal T-cell expansion. Among the approximately 50 dose-escalation patients, about 19 had hepatocellular carcinoma, approximately 15 melanoma, 9 renal cell carcinoma and 9 head and neck cancer. Intravenous ivuxolimab was administered to patients every 2 weeks at six dose levels: 0.01, 0.1, 0.3, 1.5, 3 and 10 mg/kg. The dose-escalation cohort was roughly 87% male with a mean age of approximately 59 years, ranging from 23 to 79. The paper reports the monotherapy dose-escalation portion (N = 52 patients) of the phase I ivuxolimab trial. Patients were allowed to have had prior anti-PD-1, anti-PD-L1 or anti-CTLA-4 therapy, and 40% of the dose-escalation patients had been treated with checkpoint inhibitors. Broader findings and caveats from the paper: On average, CD8+ T cells showed more expanded clones than CD4+ T cells after ivuxolimab. Low levels of normalized T-cell clonal expansion were also seen in some patients who did not respond. In the 0.1-3.0 mg/kg groups, partial responders had among the lowest normalized peripheral clonal expansion, particularly in CD8+ T cells. At doses of 0.1 to 3.0 mg/kg, clonal expansion of both CD4+ and CD8+ T cells in blood was seen between baseline and week 6. The antigen specificity of the clonally expanded peripheral T cells was not determined.

To sequence the TCRbeta CDR3 region, genomic DNA was isolated from the sorted cells. The immunoSEQ Assay was used to sequence the TCRbeta CDR3 regions. Drawn from immuneACCESS, this table holds only the in-frame rearrangements with V and J called that TCRdb kept. Clones are partly lost; checked studies trace under half to an unresolved V gene and leave the rest unexplained. In all, the sample holds more than 60,000 clones, and 90% of those were seen once. The top ten clones comprise over 0.3% of the sample. Patients with autoimmune disease history or receiving systemic immunosuppression were excluded from the trial. In every dose cohort, peripheral blood was drawn for TCR sequencing at baseline, cycle 4 day 1, and cycle 7 day 1. Samples were obtained from an open-label, multicenter, first-in-human phase I dose-escalation trial of ivuxolimab. The trial enrolled adults with locally advanced or metastatic head and neck squamous cell, hepatocellular, melanoma or renal cell carcinoma. Before TCR sequencing, CD4+ T cells and CD8+ T cells from peripheral blood were sorted into separate populations.

As encoded in the germline V gene, CDR1 is SGHTA while CDR2 is FQGNSA. V loses 7 bases, J loses 1 base, and the germline ends lie 13 bases apart. The CDR3 has 15 amino acids, counting the end cysteine and phenylalanine. Here the CDR3 DNA is all that survives: 45 bases in frame from base 1. Regarding this clone: What antigen it recognizes has not been identified. No per-base quality is available; no much larger clone lies one base away.

This chain is built from TRBV7-2 and TRBJ2-2, and the D gene may be TRBD2, 5 bases matching. Sequences were derived from CD4+ or CD8+ T cells sorted from blood, sampled in a trial of the OX40 agonist ivuxolimab. This receptor was taken from an adult with an advanced solid tumor such as melanoma, head and neck, liver or kidney cancer. The DNA reads TGTGCCAGCAAAGAAATAGGAGGGAACACCGGGGAGCTGTTTTTT. This gives the protein CASKEIGGNTGELFF.